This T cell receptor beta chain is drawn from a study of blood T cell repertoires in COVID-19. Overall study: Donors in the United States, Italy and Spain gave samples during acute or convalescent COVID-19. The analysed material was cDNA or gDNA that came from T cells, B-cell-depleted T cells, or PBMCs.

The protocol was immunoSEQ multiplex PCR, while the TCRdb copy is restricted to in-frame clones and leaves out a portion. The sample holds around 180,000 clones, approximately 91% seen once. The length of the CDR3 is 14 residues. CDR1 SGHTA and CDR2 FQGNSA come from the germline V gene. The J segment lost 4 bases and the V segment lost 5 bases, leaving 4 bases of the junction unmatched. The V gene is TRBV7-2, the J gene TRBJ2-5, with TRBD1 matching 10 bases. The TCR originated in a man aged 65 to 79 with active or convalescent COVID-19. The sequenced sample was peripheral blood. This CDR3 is CASSRDRGSETQYF. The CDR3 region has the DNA TGTGCCAGCAGCCGGGACAGGGGTTCAGAGACCCAGTACTTC.